These 17 T cell receptor beta chains share one sample of origin, sequenced in a study of vaccination effects on CD4 cells after COVID-19. After roughly ten days in culture, the CD4+ T cells were isolated. These TCRs' antigens remain unknown. Sequencing was performed with immunoSEQ multiplex PCR; in TCRdb, only in-frame clones are kept and a portion is missing. The table includes tens of thousands of clones, roughly three fifths detected once. The specimen was CD4+ T cells from PBMCs cultured without peptide, collected before COVID-19 vaccination. These receptors all stem from a human donor who received a COVID-19 vaccine.

This sequence joins TRBV6-5 and TRBJ1-2, with 7 nucleotides matching TRBD1. The junction had 6 bases not matched to a gene; V was cut back by 8 bases and J by 6 bases. The CDR3 is 12 amino acids. The V gene's germline CDR1 is MNHEY and CDR2 SVGAGI. The CDR3 DNA follows: TGTGCCAGCGGCTACAGGGGAAATGGCTACACCTTC. Translated, it gives CASGYRGNGYTF.

The chain joins TRBV19 to TRBJ1-5; possible D gene TRBD1, 6 bases. V was shortened by 9 bases and J by 8 bases, with 17 bases between the two germline ends. This CDR3 comprises 13 residues. Germline V gene lookup returns CDR1 LNHDA and CDR2 SQIVND (reference sequence). Written as DNA, the CDR3 is TGTGCCAGCAGTGCGGGGGGCCGGGAGCCCCAGCATTTT. Residues: CASSAGGREPQHF. Based on the CDR3 plus reference TRBV19 and TRBJ1-5, the full variable domain is DGGITQSPKYLFRKEGQNVTLSCEQNLNHDAMYWYRQDPGQGLRLIYYSQIVNDFQKGDIAEGYSVSREKKESFPLTVTSAQKNPTAFYLCASSAGGREPQHFGDGTRLSIL.

Only a few counts were recorded for this clone. V usage is TRBV19 and J usage is TRBJ1-5; possibly TRBD1 for D (5 bases). This CDR3 has 16 residues. Germline CDR1 is LNHDA and CDR2 is SQIVND (reference sequence). Trimming pared 5 bases from V and 0 bases from J, leaving 14 bases between. CDR3 sequence (DNA): TGTGCCAGTAGTCCCCTGCGGGGGGATAGCAATCAGCCCCAGCATTTT. Translating gives CASSPLRGDSNQPQHF.

The V gene is TRBV5-1, the J gene TRBJ2-3; weak D call: TRBD1 (6 bases). V dropped 3 bases and J dropped 2 bases, with 16 bases sitting between them. Germline V CDR1 and CDR2: SGHRS, YFSETQ. This CDR3 contains 16 residues. The DNA for the CDR3 is TGCGCCAGCAGCTACCCACCGGGACAACCCACAGATACGCAGTATTTT. Translation gives CASSYPPGQPTDTQYF.

This clone was counted only a few times. The chain is built from TRBV4-2 and TRBJ1-1; a weak D match, TRBD1 (6 bases). Trimming removed 3 bases at V and 10 bases at J, with 18 bases between. The CDR3 runs 14 residues. CDR1 and CDR2 (germline): LGHNA, YNFKEQ. CDR3 amino acids: CASSQLSGTPGAFF. In DNA, the CDR3 is TGTGCCAGCAGCCAGCTTTCCGGGACACCCGGAGCTTTCTTT.

The V and J genes are TRBV3-1 (or the pseudogene TRBV3-2) and TRBJ1-6; possibly TRBD1 for D (6 bases). The CDR3 is made up of 13 amino acids. Trimming shortened V by 2 bases and J by 7 bases, and 6 bases separated the two germline ends. Germline lookup yields CDR1 LGHDT and CDR2 YNNKEL (reference sequence). CDR3 nucleotides: TGTGCCAGCAGCCAAACAGGGAATTCACCCCTCCACTTT. Protein product: CASSQTGNSPLHF.

The chain has TRBV5-6 and TRBJ1-1, with D possibly TRBD1 on 5 matching bases. The ends were cut back, 2 bases at V and 4 bases at J, with 15 bases in the middle. CDR1 is SGHDT and CDR2 is YYEEEE in the germline V gene. The CDR3 extends over 15 amino acids. The DNA for the CDR3 is TGTGCCAGCAGCTTAAACTTGAGGCAGGGCACTGAAGCTTTCTTT. Translation gives CASSLNLRQGTEAFF.

This sequence joins TRBV2 and TRBJ2-2, with D possibly TRBD1 on 5 matching bases. Per germline, CDR1 SNHLY and CDR2 FYNNEI. V was cut by 4 bases and J by 9 bases, with 12 bases left in between. The CDR3 is 13 amino acids. The CDR3 reads CASSAGQPRELFF. In nucleotides, the CDR3 is TGTGCCAGCAGTGCAGGGCAGCCCCGGGAGCTGTTTTTT.

This clone was seen only once. V and J are TRBV5-1 and TRBJ1-1; the D is unclear. This CDR3 is built from 15 residues. Germline-derived CDR1 and CDR2 are SGHRS and YFSETQ. The V end lost 0 bases, the J end lost 1 base, and 10 bases lay between the germline ends. The CDR3 DNA reads TGCGCCAGCAGCTTGGATCGAGAGGCGAACACTGAAGCTTTCTTT. Translated, it gives CASSLDREANTEAFF.

V and J are TRBV18 and TRBJ2-7, with 7 nucleotides matching TRBD1. Per the germline V gene, CDR1 is KGHSH and CDR2 is LQKENI. There are 14 residues in the CDR3. With 0 bases clipped from V and 3 bases from J, the junction kept 2 bases outside the gene matches. The CDR3, as DNA: TGTGCCAGCTCACCACCGGGACAGCTCTACGAGCAGTACTTC. Its protein product is CASSPPGQLYEQYF.

The chain uses TRBV19 and TRBJ2-5; 8 nucleotides agree with TRBD1. J lost 5 bases, V lost 6 bases, and 11 bases had no gene match. Germline assignment: CDR1 LNHDA and CDR2 SQIVND (reference sequence). There are 15 residues in the CDR3. As DNA, the CDR3 is TGTGCCAGTAGCCCTGGACAGGGCGTATGGGAGACCCAGTACTTC. It is translated as CASSPGQGVWETQYF. The variable domain in full, completed from reference TRBV19 and TRBJ2-5, reads DGGITQSPKYLFRKEGQNVTLSCEQNLNHDAMYWYRQDPGQGLRLIYYSQIVNDFQKGDIAEGYSVSREKKESFPLTVTSAQKNPTAFYLCASSPGQGVWETQYFGPGTRLLVL.

The chain links TRBV12-3 or TRBV12-4 to TRBJ1-2; 7 bases agree with TRBD1. This CDR3 has 13 residues. J lost 6 bases, V lost 6 bases, and 7 bases had no gene match. CDR3 protein: CASRQTGLNGYTF. CDR3 sequence (DNA): TGTGCCAGCAGGCAGACAGGGCTAAATGGCTACACCTTC.

J is TRBJ1-2 and V is TRBV7-9, with TRBD1 matching over 9 bases. The germline CDR1 and CDR2 sequences are SEHNR and FQNEAQ (reference sequence). The junction had 4 bases not matched to a gene; V was cut back by 5 bases and J by 6 bases. This CDR3 is 13 amino acids long. The CDR3 nucleotides are TGTGCCAGCAGCCCCGGGACAGGGAATGGCTACACCTTC. It translates to CASSPGTGNGYTF. The whole variable domain, filled in from reference TRBV7-9 and TRBJ1-2, reads DTGVSQNPRHKITKRGQNVTFRCDPISEHNRLYWYRQTLGQGPEFLTYFQNEAQLEKSRLLSDRFSAERPKGSFSTLEIQRTEQGDSAMYLCASSPGTGNGYTFGSGTRLTVV.

V usage is TRBV2 and J usage is TRBJ1-4, with D perhaps matching TRBD1 (6 bases). Germline values: CDR1 SNHLY, CDR2 FYNNEI. V lost 4 bases and J 0 bases, leaving 9 bases between the germline ends. This CDR3 is built from 15 residues. The CDR3 DNA follows: TGTGCCAGCAGTGGCGGACAGTCAACTAATGAAAAACTGTTTTTT. It is translated as CASSGGQSTNEKLFF. The full variable domain, its missing parts supplied by reference TRBV2 and TRBJ1-4, is EPEVTQTPSHQVTQMGQEVILRCVPISNHLYFYWYRQILGQKVEFLVSFYNNEISEKSEIFDDQFSVERPDGSNFTLKIRSTKLEDSAMYFCASSGGQSTNEKLFFGSGTQLSVL.

As DNA, the CDR3 is TGTGCCAGCAGTGAATATCCGGGGGGAAGTAGCTATGGCTACACCTTC. This gives the protein CASSEYPGGSSYGYTF. The chain uses TRBV6-1 and TRBJ1-2; a weak D match, TRBD1 (5 bases). This CDR3 spans 16 amino acids. Germline assignment: CDR1 MNHNS and CDR2 SASEGT. Trimming pared 2 bases from V and 4 bases from J, leaving 17 bases between.

The chain carries TRBV19 and TRBJ1-2, with TRBD1 matching 9 bases. The CDR3 sequence is 15 residues long. V was clipped by 3 bases and J by 6 bases; unmatched bases: 8. Germline assignment: CDR1 LNHDA and CDR2 SQIVND (reference sequence). This chain's CDR3 is CASSIGGDRVNGYTF. In DNA form, the CDR3 reads TGTGCCAGTAGTATTGGCGGGGACAGGGTAAATGGCTACACCTTC.

The gene calls are TRBV5-1 and TRBJ1-4; 11 nucleotides agree with TRBD1. V was pared by 2 bases and J by 8 bases, with 2 bases of the junction left unmatched. Germline V lookup: CDR1 SGHRS, CDR2 YFSETQ. CDR3 size: 14 residues. The CDR3 DNA reads as TGCGCCAGCAGCTTTGGGACAGGGGGGGAAAAACTGTTTTTT. As protein: CASSFGTGGEKLFF.